This T cell receptor (beta chain) was captured by sequencing in a study of regulatory T cells in long-lasting Graves disease (TCRdb year 2021). About the study as a whole: Persistent Graves' disease meant more than 5 years of antithyroid drug treatment with TSH receptor autoantibodies that stayed positive. Persistent Graves' disease patients were compared with newly diagnosed Graves' disease patients by peripheral blood TCR sequencing and RNA sequencing. The study was registered as a clinical trial and conducted in China. TCR sequencing covered about 13 persistent and approximately 20 newly diagnosed Graves' disease patients, some 35 samples in total. Persistent Graves' disease patients in the clinical cohort had taken antithyroid drugs for about 9.7 years on average.

This sample's time point label indicates: persistent/refractory GD, antithyroid drugs over 5 years with positive TRAb. For both TCR sequencing and RNA sequencing, RNA was extracted from PBMCs using TRIzol. Graves' disease was diagnosed according to American Thyroid Association guidelines. The patients came from an endocrinology department in Xi'an, China. Each patient gave about 10 milliliters of peripheral blood, collected in an EDTA anticoagulant tube. Ficoll Paque Plus density gradient separation was used to isolate PBMCs, and no further T cell sorting was performed. RNA quality was checked with an Agilent 2100 Bioanalyzer and agarose gel, and concentration with a NanoDrop 2000. The library was prepared using multiplex PCR. Sequencing instrument: Illumina HiSeq 4000. iRepertoire HTBI primers and Arm-PCR amplification of CDR3 regions were used to construct TCR beta libraries. Gel purification was performed on PCR products prior to sequencing. Per the authors' processing: Gene usage analysis of CDR3 amino acid clonotypes relied on the 60 or so TRBV and 15 or so TRBJ segments identified across samples. COPE and FqMerger were used to merge the filtered high-quality paired reads into contigs. BLAST was used to align contigs to the IMGT TRBV, TRBD and TRBJ reference genes, and CDR3 was defined following IMGT. Any clonotype with a frequency above 0.1% was counted as a highly expanded clone. Shannon entropy was used to measure repertoire diversity, and the Gini coefficient was used to measure V-J evenness. Public clonotypes were defined as clonotypes shared by more than one individual. TCRdb passed the public sequencing reads through fastp at Q25 and MiXCR, retaining productive beta sequences. Identical CDR3 protein sequences are pooled into one entry, listed with their most common genes and DNA. TCRdb, rather than the study authors, made the V and J calls. In this sample the table shows under 500,000 distinct CDR3 sequences, less than 25% of which occur a single time. The top ten clonotypes cover 7% to 10% of the sample.

Worth noting for this clonotype: The antigen it binds to is not known. The record has no base qualities; no much larger clone is one base away.

General study outcomes and caveats: More public clonotypes were shared among persistent patients (over 2,500) than among newly diagnosed patients (approximately 930). Sequencing and analysis were restricted to the TCR beta chain. Only peripheral blood was studied, because thyroid tissue, the primary lesion, was inaccessible. As a limitation, the authors acknowledged that the small sample size may reduce accuracy. Compared with newly diagnosed patients, persistent Graves' disease patients had lower TCR Shannon entropy and fewer highly expanded clones, which suggests clonal expansion. Persistent disease showed preferential use of TRBV28, TRBJ1-2 and TRBJ2-5, whereas newly diagnosed disease favored TRBV20-1 and TRBJ2-1.

From the cysteine up to the phenylalanine, the CDR3 has a length of 14 residues. Just the 42-base CDR3 DNA is kept, in frame starting at base 1. In the germline V gene, CDR1 corresponds to KGHDR and CDR2 to SFDVKD. Trimming takes 5 bases off V and 0 bases off J; junction bases not matched to a gene: 0. The clonotype comes from a female donor with Graves disease. In this chain, TRBV24-1 is recombined with TRBJ2-7; a stretch of 10 junction bases matches TRBD1. Sequences were derived from peripheral blood mononuclear cells (PBMCs), sampled when the disease was refractory, from a patient treated with antithyroid drugs. This receptor has the CDR3 CATSGTGGSYEQYF. In nucleotide form, the sequence is TGTGCCACCAGTGGGACAGGGGGCTCCTACGAGCAGTACTTC.